These T cell receptor beta chains were read from a single sample in a study of T cell changes during pregnancy in multiple sclerosis. Assay used: immunoSEQ multiplex PCR; TCRdb lists only in-frame clones, some missing. Of about 38,000 clones detected, about 90% appear once; the ten largest clones hold approximately 0.6%. The material was CD4+ T cells from peripheral blood mononuclear cells, obtained before pregnancy. The receptors derive from a female donor with multiple sclerosis, enrolled in a pregnancy study. Both conserved end residues are part of each CDR3. The order of the fields is V gene, J gene, D gene, clone size, CDR3 DNA, CDR3 protein. D genes are given only for firm matches. Clone size, where shown, is once, few, many, or a class for clones that have expanded.

V gene: TRBV6-5; J gene: TRBJ2-7; D gene: TRBD2; clone size: NA; CDR3 DNA: TGTGCCAGCAGGAGGGGACTAGCGGACGAGCAGTACTTC; CDR3 protein: CASRRGLADEQYF
V gene: TRBV7-2; J gene: TRBJ2-3; D gene: TRBD1; clone size: NA; CDR3 DNA: TGTGCCAGCAGCTTAGAGCCAGGGGGCGGTGGGACAGATACGCAGTATTTT; CDR3 protein: CASSLEPGGGGTDTQYF
V gene: TRBV30; J gene: TRBJ2-7; D gene: NA; clone size: NA; CDR3 DNA: TGTGCCTGGAGTAGGGGGTTATCCTACGAGCAGTACTTC; CDR3 protein: CAWSRGLSYEQYF
V gene: TRBV19; J gene: TRBJ2-5; D gene: TRBD2; clone size: NA; CDR3 DNA: TGTGCCAGTAGTATCTTCCCGACTAGCGGGGGAAAGACCCAGTACTTC; CDR3 protein: CASSIFPTSGGKTQYF
V gene: TRBV28; J gene: TRBJ2-1; D gene: TRBD2; clone size: NA; CDR3 DNA: TGTGCCAGCTGGGGACTAGCGGGGGGTAAAAATGAGCAGTTCTTC; CDR3 protein: CASWGLAGGKNEQFF
V gene: TRBV25-1; J gene: TRBJ1-1; D gene: TRBD1; clone size: NA; CDR3 DNA: TGTGCCAGCAGGGTACAGGGGTTAGCTGAAGCTTTCTTT; CDR3 protein: CASRVQGLAEAFF
V gene: TRBV10-3; J gene: TRBJ2-7; D gene: TRBD1; clone size: once; CDR3 DNA: TGTGCCATCAGCCGGGACAGGGGCGACGAGCAGTACTTC; CDR3 protein: CAISRDRGDEQYF
V gene: TRBV4-3; J gene: TRBJ2-5; D gene: TRBD2; clone size: once; CDR3 DNA: TGCGCCAGCAGCCAACGACTAGCGGGGGGATATGGCTTTGTGGAGACCCAGTACTTC; CDR3 protein: CASSQRLAGGYGFVETQYF
V gene: TRBV11-2; J gene: TRBJ2-7; D gene: TRBD2; clone size: NA; CDR3 DNA: TGTGCCAGCAGCTCGCGGGGGTACGAGCAGTACTTC; CDR3 protein: CASSSRGYEQYF
V gene: TRBV6-5; J gene: TRBJ2-7; D gene: NA; clone size: NA; CDR3 DNA: TGTGCCAGCAGTTACTCGAAGGGGTACTCCTACGAGCAGTACTTC; CDR3 protein: CASSYSKGYSYEQYF
V gene: TRBV9; J gene: TRBJ2-3; D gene: NA; clone size: once; CDR3 DNA: TGTGCCAGCAGCGCCCAGTTAGATACGCAGTATTTT; CDR3 protein: CASSAQLDTQYF
V gene: TRBV7-9; J gene: TRBJ1-2; D gene: NA; clone size: NA; CDR3 DNA: TGTGCCAGCACCGGCAGGGGCCCCCAGGACTATGGCTACACCTTC; CDR3 protein: CASTGRGPQDYGYTF
V gene: TRBV6-1; J gene: TRBJ1-5; D gene: NA; clone size: few; CDR3 DNA: TGTGCCAGCAGTCCCAGGGCTAGCAATCAGCCCCAGCATTTT; CDR3 protein: CASSPRASNQPQHF
V gene: TRBV2; J gene: TRBJ1-1; D gene: NA; clone size: medium-sized; CDR3 DNA: TGTGCCAGCAGTCCTACAGCATACACTGAAGCTTTCTTT; CDR3 protein: CASSPTAYTEAFF
V gene: TRBV7-9; J gene: TRBJ1-1; D gene: NA; clone size: NA; CDR3 DNA: TGTGCCAGCAGCCCGCAGGGATACACTGAAGCTTTCTTT; CDR3 protein: CASSPQGYTEAFF
V gene: TRBV4-2; J gene: TRBJ2-4; D gene: NA; clone size: NA; CDR3 DNA: TGTGCCAGCAGCCAAGAGCCGGCAAGCGGGTCAATTCAGTACTTC; CDR3 protein: CASSQEPASGSIQYF
V gene: TRBV18; J gene: TRBJ2-1; D gene: TRBD1; clone size: once; CDR3 DNA: TGTGCCAGCTCACCATCGATTCGGACAGGGCACAATGAGCAGTTCTTC; CDR3 protein: CASSPSIRTGHNEQFF
V gene: TRBV19; J gene: TRBJ1-1; D gene: NA; clone size: NA; CDR3 DNA: TGTGCCAGTAGTATATTGGCGTCGGGGAAGACTGAAGCTTTCTTT; CDR3 protein: CASSILASGKTEAFF
V gene: TRBV19; J gene: TRBJ2-7; D gene: TRBD2; clone size: once; CDR3 DNA: TGTGCCAGTAGTAAAGGCCGGACTAGCGGGGGGGCCTTCTACGAGCAGTACTTC; CDR3 protein: CASSKGRTSGGAFYEQYF
V gene: TRBV28; J gene: TRBJ1-5; D gene: NA; clone size: NA; CDR3 DNA: TGTGCCAGCAGCCCGGGTGCAGACAGCCAGCATTTT; CDR3 protein: CASSPGADSQHF
V gene: TRBV4-1; J gene: TRBJ1-2; D gene: NA; clone size: few; CDR3 DNA: TGCGCCAGCAGCCAGGAGGCAGGGGCGGCCTATGGCTACACCTTC; CDR3 protein: CASSQEAGAAYGYTF
V gene: TRBV5-1; J gene: TRBJ1-5; D gene: TRBD1; clone size: NA; CDR3 DNA: TGCGCCAGCAGCTTGGGGACAGGGAACAATCAGCCCCAGCATTTT; CDR3 protein: CASSLGTGNNQPQHF
V gene: TRBV2; J gene: TRBJ1-6; D gene: TRBD1; clone size: NA; CDR3 DNA: TGTGCCAGCAGTGTGAGGGGGACAGGGCGAAATTCACCCCTCCACTTT; CDR3 protein: CASSVRGTGRNSPLHF
V gene: TRBV5-1; J gene: TRBJ2-5; D gene: TRBD2; clone size: NA; CDR3 DNA: TGCGCCAGCAGTTTCGCAGGGACTAGCGGGGGAGGCCAGTACTTC; CDR3 protein: CASSFAGTSGGGQYF
V gene: TRBV9; J gene: TRBJ1-3; D gene: NA; clone size: NA; CDR3 DNA: TGTGCCAGCAGCGTAGCTAGCGGGGACTCTGGAAACACCATATATTTT; CDR3 protein: CASSVASGDSGNTIYF
V gene: TRBV30; J gene: TRBJ1-4; D gene: NA; clone size: NA; CDR3 DNA: TGTGCCTGGAGACCCGGGGGGAGGGATGAAAAACTGTTTTTT; CDR3 protein: CAWRPGGRDEKLFF
V gene: TRBV10-3; J gene: TRBJ2-7; D gene: NA; clone size: NA; CDR3 DNA: TGTGCCATCAGTGAGTCCGGGGGAAAAATCTACGAGCAGTACTTC; CDR3 protein: CAISESGGKIYEQYF
V gene: TRBV13; J gene: TRBJ2-2; D gene: TRBD2; clone size: NA; CDR3 DNA: TGTGCCAGCAGCTTAGGACACCTGGGACTAGCGGGGACAACCGGGGAGCTGTTTTTT; CDR3 protein: CASSLGHLGLAGTTGELFF
V gene: TRBV6-1; J gene: TRBJ2-1; D gene: NA; clone size: NA; CDR3 DNA: TGTGCCAGCAGACGGACAGCTTACAATGAGCAGTTCTTC; CDR3 protein: CASRRTAYNEQFF
V gene: TRBV6-6; J gene: TRBJ2-5; D gene: NA; clone size: NA; CDR3 DNA: TGTGCCAGCAGAGAGGCGGGGGCTGGCGAAGAGACCCAGTACTTC; CDR3 protein: CASREAGAGEETQYF
V gene: TRBV9; J gene: TRBJ1-2; D gene: NA; clone size: NA; CDR3 DNA: TGTGCCAGCAGCGTAGACGGCGGATCCCCCTATGGCTACACCTTC; CDR3 protein: CASSVDGGSPYGYTF
V gene: TRBV19; J gene: TRBJ2-2; D gene: TRBD2; clone size: NA; CDR3 DNA: TGTGCCAGTAGTAACCCTCATAGGAGCGGGGGGGGAACCGGGGAGCTGTTTTTT; CDR3 protein: CASSNPHRSGGGTGELFF
V gene: TRBV5-8; J gene: TRBJ2-1; D gene: TRBD2; clone size: NA; CDR3 DNA: TGTGCCAGCAGCTTGGAGCGGACTAGCGGTTCCTACAATGAGCAGTTCTTC; CDR3 protein: CASSLERTSGSYNEQFF
V gene: TRBV21-1; J gene: TRBJ2-7; D gene: NA; clone size: NA; CDR3 DNA: TGTGCCAGCACCCGGCGCGGGTATATGGGTCGGGGGGACTCCTACGAGCAGTACTTC; CDR3 protein: CASTRRGYMGRGDSYEQYF
V gene: TRBV4-2; J gene: TRBJ2-5; D gene: TRBD1; clone size: NA; CDR3 DNA: TGTGCCAGCAGCCAAGGCAAACAGGGGGGCCAAGAGGCCCAGTACTTC; CDR3 protein: CASSQGKQGGQEAQYF
V gene: TRBV7-2; J gene: TRBJ1-5; D gene: NA; clone size: NA; CDR3 DNA: TGTGCCAGCAGCCAAGCAGCCATCCAGGGAAATCAGCCCCAGCATTTT; CDR3 protein: CASSQAAIQGNQPQHF
V gene: TRBV7-2; J gene: TRBJ2-1; D gene: TRBD2; clone size: NA; CDR3 DNA: TGTGCCAGCAGCCCTAGCGGGGACTCCTACAATGAGCAGTTCTTC; CDR3 protein: CASSPSGDSYNEQFF
V gene: TRBV11-2; J gene: TRBJ2-7; D gene: NA; clone size: NA; CDR3 DNA: TGTGCCAGCAGCCCCCGGACGGGAAGCTCCTACGAGCAGTACTTC; CDR3 protein: CASSPRTGSSYEQYF
V gene: TRBV5-1; J gene: TRBJ2-1; D gene: TRBD2; clone size: NA; CDR3 DNA: TGCGCCAGCAGCCCAACTGGACTAGCGGGGGCCGCGGGGCAGTTCTTC; CDR3 protein: CASSPTGLAGAAGQFF
V gene: TRBV10-1; J gene: TRBJ2-3; D gene: TRBD2; clone size: NA; CDR3 DNA: TGCGCCAGCAGTGAAGGTCTAGCGGGGGGGCTGGGCACAGATACGCAGTATTTT; CDR3 protein: CASSEGLAGGLGTDTQYF
V gene: TRBV10-3; J gene: TRBJ2-5; D gene: NA; clone size: NA; CDR3 DNA: TGTGCCATCAGTGACCCCGTGGCTGAACAAGAGACCCAGTACTTC; CDR3 protein: CAISDPVAEQETQYF
V gene: TRBV5-4; J gene: TRBJ2-1; D gene: TRBD2; clone size: NA; CDR3 DNA: TGTGCCAGCAGTTTGTTCGGGGGGAGCTCCTACAATGAGCAGTTCTTC; CDR3 protein: CASSLFGGSSYNEQFF
V gene: TRBV4-2; J gene: TRBJ2-7; D gene: TRBD1; clone size: few; CDR3 DNA: TGTGCCAGCAGCCAGGGGACAGAGGGAGAGCAGTACTTC; CDR3 protein: CASSQGTEGEQYF
V gene: TRBV27; J gene: TRBJ1-4; D gene: NA; clone size: NA; CDR3 DNA: TGTGCCAGCAGTTTCGAATACCGGGACAAGACTAATGAAAAACTGTTTTTT; CDR3 protein: CASSFEYRDKTNEKLFF
V gene: TRBV7-2; J gene: TRBJ1-5; D gene: NA; clone size: NA; CDR3 DNA: TGTGCCAGCAGCTTAGTTCCAGGCTGGGGAGGCAATCAGCCCCAGCATTTT; CDR3 protein: CASSLVPGWGGNQPQHF
V gene: TRBV2; J gene: TRBJ1-6; D gene: NA; clone size: NA; CDR3 DNA: TGTGCCAGCAGGATAGGGGTAGGTTCACCCCTCCACTTT; CDR3 protein: CASRIGVGSPLHF
V gene: TRBV7-2; J gene: TRBJ1-4; D gene: NA; clone size: NA; CDR3 DNA: TGTGCCAGCAGCCCCTCCGTGAGTGAAAAACTGTTTTTT; CDR3 protein: CASSPSVSEKLFF
V gene: TRBV6-1; J gene: TRBJ1-2; D gene: TRBD1; clone size: NA; CDR3 DNA: TGTGCCAGCAGGAACAGGGGGTCGGATGGCTACACCTTC; CDR3 protein: CASRNRGSDGYTF
V gene: TRBV18; J gene: TRBJ1-5; D gene: TRBD1; clone size: NA; CDR3 DNA: TGTGCCAGCTCACCACCGGGACAGCCCAATCAGCCCCAGCATTTT; CDR3 protein: CASSPPGQPNQPQHF
V gene: TRBV29-1; J gene: TRBJ2-7; D gene: TRBD1; clone size: NA; CDR3 DNA: TGCAGCGTTGGACAGGGGAGCTACGAGCAGTACTTC; CDR3 protein: CSVGQGSYEQYF
V gene: TRBV5-8; J gene: TRBJ2-7; D gene: NA; clone size: once; CDR3 DNA: TGTGCCCCATCTCTCGGGGGCTCCTACGAGCAGTACTTC; CDR3 protein: CAPSLGGSYEQYF
V gene: TRBV7-2; J gene: TRBJ2-1; D gene: NA; clone size: NA; CDR3 DNA: TGTGCCAGCAGCTTGGGCTTGCACGGTGAGCAGTTCTTC; CDR3 protein: CASSLGLHGEQFF
V gene: TRBV5-1; J gene: TRBJ1-3; D gene: TRBD1; clone size: NA; CDR3 DNA: TGCGCCAGCAGCTTGGGAGGGGGCGCCCGAAACACCATATATTTT; CDR3 protein: CASSLGGGARNTIYF